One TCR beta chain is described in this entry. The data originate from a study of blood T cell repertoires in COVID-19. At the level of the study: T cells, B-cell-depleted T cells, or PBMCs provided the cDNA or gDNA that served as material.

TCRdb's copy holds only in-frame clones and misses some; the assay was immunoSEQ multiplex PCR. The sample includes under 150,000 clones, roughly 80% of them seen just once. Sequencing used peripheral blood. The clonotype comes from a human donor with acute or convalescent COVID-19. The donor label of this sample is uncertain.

The CDR3 sequence is CASRSLPWGDSPLHF. The DNA for the CDR3 is TGTGCCAGCAGGTCACTCCCCTGGGGGGATTCACCCCTCCACTTT. The chain joins TRBV6-5 to TRBJ1-6; D is possibly TRBD1 (5 bases). Germline V gives CDR1 MNHEY, CDR2 SVGAGI. Trimming took off 6 bases at V and 8 bases at J, with 17 bases between the two ends. The CDR3 consists of 15 residues.